This T cell receptor (beta chain) was observed in a study of blood T cells in healthy people across ages. Whole-study results and caveats: The authors considered diversity estimates from one million T cells to be underestimates. Age advanced and TCR beta diversity per million T cells fell, roughly linearly. Naive CD4+ cell counts and diversity both ran higher in long-lived than in aged donors.

Note on this clonotype: Its specificity is not known.

Together with a sample-barcoded 5' primer, a J-beta primer mix was included in a second PCR lasting roughly 7 to 11 cycles. All samples gave at least 2.5 million CDR3-containing paired-end reads. TCRdb fed the 5' RACE reads into MiXCR, producing one record per CDR3 protein. The repertoire holds 600,000 to 1,000,000 distinct CDR3 sequences, with approximately 25% as singletons. The CDR3 totals 13 residues. The germline CDR1 and CDR2 sequences are SGDLS and YYNGEE. Trimming took off 2 bases at V and 6 bases at J, with 12 bases between the two ends. In addition, the sample was reused for a study of T cells of mothers and their children.

This rearrangement joins TRBV9 to TRBJ2-7; D uncertain. Material for sequencing was blood. This TCR was recovered from a boy under 18 in good health. Written as DNA, the CDR3 is TGTGCCAGCAGCGTTACGGTGGTCTCCGAGCAGTACTTC. Protein product: CASSVTVVSEQYF.